This passage covers 24 T cell receptor beta chains from one sample sequenced in a study of early T cells in non-severe SARS-CoV-2 infection. From the 5' RACE reads, TCRdb called clonotypes with MiXCR, one entry per CDR3 protein. The data hold roughly 83,000 distinct CDR3 sequences, with roughly 12% observed a single time. Sequenced here: whole blood, sampled at baseline. The receptor source for this set is an adult who was a healthcare worker with PCR-confirmed SARS-CoV-2 infection or an uninfected control (not recorded which).

The chain recombines TRBV12-3 or TRBV12-4 with TRBJ2-7; no definite D call. CDR3 size: 12 residues. V was clipped by 2 bases and J by 10 bases, with 12 bases between them. The DNA for the CDR3 is TGTGCCAGCAGTTTAAATTCCGACCTACAGTACTTC. The encoded protein is CASSLNSDLQYF.

Ten or more counts support this clonotype. V and J are TRBV12-5 and TRBJ1-4; the match to TRBD1 covers 7 bases. The CDR3 totals 18 residues. After removal of 0 bases from V and 5 bases from J, the junction contained 12 bases not matched to a gene. CDR1 is LGHNT, CDR2 FRNRAP, per germline. In DNA form, the CDR3 reads TGTGCTAGTGGTTTGGTTCCCCCTACGGGACAGATAAATGAAAAACTGTTTTTT. Residues: CASGLVPPTGQINEKLFF.

The rearrangement joins TRBV2 to TRBJ1-1, with D perhaps TRBD1 (5 bases). The CDR3 is 16 amino acids. From germline, CDR1 is SNHLY and CDR2 FYNNEI. Trimming took off 1 base at V and 0 bases at J, with 12 bases between the two ends. CDR3 nucleotide sequence: TGTGCCAGCAGTGAAGAGGGGCGCCCCATGAACACTGAAGCTTTCTTT. Its translation is CASSEEGRPMNTEAFF.

This clonotype came up a few times. The chain couples TRBV24-1 to TRBJ1-1; tentatively, D is TRBD1 (6 bases). The germline V gene has CDR1 KGHDR and CDR2 SFDVKD. V was shortened by 5 bases and J by 1 base, with 13 bases between the two germline ends. This CDR3 is 15 amino acids long. The CDR3 nucleotides are TGTGCCACCAGTGGGGCCGGGACACCGAACACTGAAGCTTTCTTT. It is translated as CATSGAGTPNTEAFF.

V and J are TRBV6-5 and TRBJ2-7, with 8 bases matching TRBD1. This CDR3 contains 12 residues. After removal of 8 bases from V and 4 bases from J, the junction contained 4 bases not matched to a gene. Germline V gives CDR1 MNHEY, CDR2 SVGAGI. The CDR3 protein is CASGNRGYEQYF. CDR3 sequence (DNA): TGTGCCAGCGGGAACAGGGGGTACGAGCAGTACTTC.

This clonotype was counted between two and nine times. This chain connects TRBV7-3 to TRBJ1-6; D possibly corresponds to TRBD1 (6 bases). CDR1 and CDR2 from the germline V gene are SGHTA and FQGTGA. V lost 4 bases and J lost 7, with 11 bases in between. CDR3 length: 14 residues. The CDR3 here is CASSYRAHNSPLHF. In DNA form, the CDR3 reads TGTGCCAGCAGCTACAGGGCTCACAATTCACCCCTCCACTTT. The full variable domain, in which reference TRBV7-3 and TRBJ1-6 provide the parts outside the CDR3, is GAGVSQTPSNKVTEKGKYVELRCDPISGHTALYWYRQSLGQGPEFLIYFQGTGAADDSGLPNDRFFAVRPEGSVSTLKIQRTERGDSAVYLCASSYRAHNSPLHFGNGTRLTVT.

This clonotype was seen more than once but under ten times. The V call is TRBV24-1, the J call TRBJ2-3, with 8 bases fitting TRBD1. Germline V gene sequence: CDR1 KGHDR, CDR2 SFDVKD. CDR3 size: 13 residues. V lost 11 bases to trimming and J lost 2 bases; unmatched junction nucleotides: 5. The CDR3 loop reads CAIRGPNTDTQYF. Written as DNA, the CDR3 is TGTGCCATCAGGGGGCCCAACACAGATACGCAGTATTTT.

This chain links TRBV12-3 or TRBV12-4 with TRBJ2-1, with a tentative D call TRBD2 (6 bases). This CDR3 is 16 amino acids long. V lost 5 bases, J lost 1 base, and 15 bases lay in between. CDR3 loop: CASSGDPGRSYNEQFF. The CDR3 bases are TGTGCCAGCAGTGGGGACCCAGGGAGGTCCTACAATGAGCAGTTCTTC.

This clonotype was seen a handful of times. CDR3 in amino acids: CASSQDVNEQFF. In nucleotides, the CDR3 is TGTGCCAGCAGCCAAGACGTGAACGAGCAGTTCTTC. The chain is built from TRBV3-1 and TRBJ2-1; the D is unclear. Trimming removed 0 bases from V and 10 bases from J, with 7 bases in between. The CDR3 loop spans 12 amino acids. The V gene's germline CDR1 is LGHDT and CDR2 YNNKEL (reference sequence).

The chain's CDR3 is CASSYRDSNQPQHF. The CDR3 DNA reads TGTGCCAGCAGTTACCGGGACAGCAATCAGCCCCAGCATTTT. The chain joins TRBV6-5 to TRBJ1-5; D might be TRBD1 (5 bases). CDR3 length equals 14 residues. CDR1 and CDR2 from the germline V gene are MNHEY and SVGAGI. Trimming removed 2 bases from V and 1 base from J, with 6 bases in between.

Here the CDR3 reads CASSLERGTNEKLFF. The CDR3 DNA follows: TGTGCCAGCAGCTTGGAACGGGGAACTAATGAAAAACTGTTTTTT. The chain uses TRBV5-4 and TRBJ1-4; D unclear. This CDR3 spans 15 amino acids. V was clipped by 0 bases and J by 1 base, with 7 bases between them. The germline V gene has CDR1 SGHNT and CDR2 YYREEE (reference sequence).

This clonotype was seen more than once but under ten times. The chain has TRBV7-2 and TRBJ2-1, with 11 bases matching TRBD2. The V segment lost 1 base and the J segment 4 bases; nucleotides outside the gene matches: 3. The CDR3 runs to 16 residues. Germline lookup yields CDR1 SGHTA and CDR2 FQGNSA. For the CDR3, the DNA is TGTGCCAGCAGCTTAGATAGCGGGAGGGATTACAATGAGCAGTTCTTC. Protein: CASSLDSGRDYNEQFF.

The rearrangement joins TRBV12-3 or TRBV12-4 to TRBJ2-5; D ambiguous. The V end lost 3 bases, the J end lost 2 bases, and 10 bases lay between the germline ends. The CDR3 has 14 residues. The DNA of the CDR3 is TGTGCCAGCAGTTTCTGGCCAGCGCAAGAGACCCAGTACTTC. Protein: CASSFWPAQETQYF.

This clonotype occurred a few times. The chain uses TRBV25-1 and TRBJ1-2; D may be TRBD1 (5 bases). Trimming pared 10 bases from V and 3 bases from J, leaving 18 bases between. This CDR3 comprises 14 residues. Germline CDR1 and CDR2: MGHDK and SYGVNS. The chain's CDR3 is CATPAPQGHYGYTF. DNA of the CDR3: TGTGCCACCCCAGCCCCCCAGGGCCACTATGGCTACACCTTC.

The rearrangement links TRBV3-1 to TRBJ2-1; TRBD2 agrees at 8 bases. Trimming removed 1 base from V and 3 bases from J; junction bases left unmatched: 2. This CDR3 contains 15 residues. Germline V gives CDR1 LGHDT, CDR2 YNNKEL (reference sequence). CDR3 residues: CASSQAGLGYNEQFF. CDR3 DNA: TGTGCCAGCAGCCAAGCGGGACTAGGCTACAATGAGCAGTTCTTC.

The V and J genes are TRBV20-1 and TRBJ1-5; D is perhaps TRBD1 (6 bases). CDR1 and CDR2 from the germline V gene are DFQATT and SNEGSKA (reference sequence). The CDR3 has 13 residues. V was pared by 4 bases and J by 5 bases, with 12 bases between. CDR3 protein: CSAMPGADQPQHF. The CDR3 DNA reads as TGCAGTGCTATGCCGGGGGCGGATCAGCCCCAGCATTTT.

This sequence joins TRBV6-5 and TRBJ1-2, with 8 nucleotides matching TRBD1. The CDR3 extends over 14 amino acids. V lost 6 bases, J lost 6 bases, and 9 bases stayed unmatched. Germline V gene lookup returns CDR1 MNHEY and CDR2 SVGAGI. The chain's CDR3 is CASSLRTGRNGYTF. DNA for the CDR3: TGTGCCAGCAGCTTGAGGACAGGGAGGAATGGCTACACCTTC.

The V gene is TRBV20-1, the J gene TRBJ2-1; TRBD2 aligns across 10 bases. The CDR3 is made up of 16 amino acids. The trim removed 1 base at V and 3 bases at J, leaving 6 bases unmatched. CDR1 is DFQATT and CDR2 is SNEGSKA in the germline V gene (reference sequence). The CDR3 reads CSARAPGLADYNEQFF. The CDR3, as DNA: TGCAGTGCTAGAGCCCCCGGACTAGCGGACTACAATGAGCAGTTCTTC.

In this sample, this clonotype turned up a few times. V and J are TRBV2 and TRBJ2-5; D remains ambiguous. This CDR3 comprises 13 residues. Trimming cost V 8 bases and J 2 bases, with 12 bases left between them. Germline V gives CDR1 SNHLY, CDR2 FYNNEI. CDR3 amino acids: CASCLPLQETQYF. The DNA for the CDR3 is TGTGCCAGCTGTCTCCCTTTGCAAGAGACCCAGTACTTC.

The chain links TRBV29-1 to TRBJ1-1, with TRBD1 as a possible D gene (5 bases). Germline CDR1 reads SQVTM; CDR2 reads ANQGSEA. The CDR3 loop spans 12 amino acids. Trimming left V 4 bases short and J 10 bases short, with 16 bases between. CDR3 protein: CSVAEQAKGAFF. The CDR3 DNA is TGCAGCGTTGCGGAACAGGCCAAGGGAGCTTTCTTT.

This clonotype has ten or more counts. The rearrangement joins TRBV7-2 to TRBJ2-3; 11 bases map to TRBD2. Germline V CDR1 and CDR2: SGHTA, FQGNSA. V gave up 4 bases and J gave up 6 bases; unmatched junction bases: 9. The CDR3 has 16 amino acids. The CDR3 bases are TGTGCCAGCAGCTCAGAGGGGAGACTAGCGGGGGATACGCAGTATTTT. It yields the protein CASSSEGRLAGDTQYF.

The chain links TRBV2 to TRBJ1-1; D perhaps matches TRBD1 (6 bases). V was shortened by 6 bases and J by 5 bases, with 19 bases between the two germline ends. The CDR3 consists of 15 residues. Germline V lookup: CDR1 SNHLY, CDR2 FYNNEI. This chain's CDR3 is CASRLSPGGGTEAFF. For the CDR3, the DNA is TGTGCCAGCAGGCTAAGTCCCGGGGGCGGAACTGAAGCTTTCTTT. Drawing the rest from reference TRBV2 and TRBJ1-1, the complete variable domain is EPEVTQTPSHQVTQMGQEVILRCVPISNHLYFYWYRQILGQKVEFLVSFYNNEISEKSEIFDDQFSVERPDGSNFTLKIRSTKLEDSAMYFCASRLSPGGGTEAFFGQGTRLTVV.

This clonotype has a handful of counts. The chain links TRBV5-4 to TRBJ2-3, with TRBD2 as a possible D gene (5 bases). This CDR3 contains 15 residues. V was cut by 3 bases and J by 4 bases, with 15 bases left in between. In germline, CDR1 is SGHNT, CDR2 YYREEE (reference sequence). The CDR3 loop is CASSSMTGSPDTQYF. The CDR3 DNA is TGTGCCAGCAGCTCAATGACGGGATCCCCAGATACGCAGTATTTT.

V and J are TRBV18 and TRBJ2-5, with a weak D call TRBD2 (5 bases). V lost 5 bases, J lost 5 bases, and 12 bases lay in between. CDR3 length: 13 amino acids. Per germline, CDR1 KGHSH and CDR2 LQKENI. The CDR3 reads CASSTDSGETQYF. The CDR3 bases are TGTGCCAGCTCAACGGACTCTGGGGAGACCCAGTACTTC.